A selection of T cell receptor beta chains follows, all from one sample in a study of T cell responses to AZD1222 COVID-19 vaccine. TCRdb's copy holds only in-frame clones and misses some; the assay was immunoSEQ multiplex PCR. Of 160,000 or so clones in the sample, roughly 90% are singletons; the top ten hold more than 4%. Sequenced here: peripheral blood, sampled 28 days after the second AZD1222 dose. The receptor source for this set is an adult who received the AZD1222 COVID-19 vaccine. Both conserved end residues are part of each CDR3. D genes are given only for firm matches. Not all rows give a size; the values are once, few, many and, for expanded clones, a class.

CDR3: CASGGDFPPKAFF
DNA: TGTGCCAGCGGCGGGGATTTCCCTCCGAAAGCTTTCTTT
J: TRBJ1-1
size: -
D: -
V: TRBV7-2

CDR3: CASSLVRVGLAFNEQFF
DNA: TGTGCCAGCAGCTTAGTCCGGGTTGGTCTAGCCTTCAATGAGCAGTTCTTC
J: TRBJ2-1
size: -
D: -
V: TRBV7-8

CDR3: CASSLDPPPAYQHF
DNA: TGTGCCAGCAGCTTAGACCCACCCCCCGCTTACCAGCATTTT
J: TRBJ1-5
size: -
D: -
V: TRBV7-2

CDR3: CASSRDSGANVLTF
DNA: TGTGCCAGCAGTCGGGACTCTGGGGCCAACGTCCTGACTTTC
J: TRBJ2-6
size: -
D: -
V: TRBV6-5

CDR3: CASSPTSSYNEQFF
DNA: TGTGCCAGCAGCCCCACTAGCTCCTACAATGAGCAGTTCTTC
J: TRBJ2-1
size: -
D: -
V: TRBV7-2

CDR3: CASSYTGAFYNEQFF
DNA: TGTGCCAGCAGTTATACGGGGGCTTTCTACAATGAGCAGTTCTTC
J: TRBJ2-1
size: once
D: -
V: TRBV6-2/TRBV6-3

CDR3: CATSTTGLSYGYTF
DNA: TGTGCCACCAGCACAACAGGGTTGAGCTATGGCTACACCTTC
J: TRBJ1-2
size: -
D: -
V: TRBV15

CDR3: CASSPNSLLATEAFF
DNA: TGTGCCAGCAGCCCAAATAGCTTGTTGGCCACTGAAGCTTTCTTT
J: TRBJ1-1
size: -
D: -
V: TRBV7-8

CDR3: CASSGLYLNTIYF
DNA: TGTGCCAGCTCCGGCCTCTACCTAAACACCATATATTTT
J: TRBJ1-3
size: -
D: -
V: TRBV6-5

CDR3: CASSWGYEQYF
DNA: TGTGCCAGCAGTTGGGGATACGAGCAGTACTTC
J: TRBJ2-7
size: -
D: -
V: TRBV27

CDR3: CASTQGYTGYTF
DNA: TGTGCCAGTACTCAGGGGTATACTGGCTACACCTTC
J: TRBJ1-2
size: -
D: -
V: TRBV6-5

CDR3: CASSGGSGAAGRRLFF
DNA: TGTGCCAGCAGCGGGGGCTCGGGGGCCGCAGGTCGTAGGCTGTTTTTT
J: TRBJ1-4
size: -
D: -
V: TRBV9

CDR3: CASRYRDEQYF
DNA: TGTGCCAGCCGATACAGGGACGAGCAGTACTTC
J: TRBJ2-7
size: -
D: -
V: TRBV21-1

CDR3: CASRALMNTEAFF
DNA: TGTGCCAGCAGGGCTCTCATGAACACTGAAGCTTTCTTT
J: TRBJ1-1
size: -
D: -
V: TRBV27

CDR3: CASTRDIGRTEAFF
DNA: TGCGCCAGCACACGGGACATCGGGAGGACTGAAGCTTTCTTT
J: TRBJ1-1
size: -
D: -
V: TRBV5-1

CDR3: CATGGSGEKLFF
DNA: TGTGCCACGGGGGGCAGCGGTGAAAAACTGTTTTTT
J: TRBJ1-4
size: -
D: -
V: TRBV2

CDR3: CASSSFPLSGNTIYF
DNA: TGTGCCAGCAGTTCCTTTCCTTTGAGTGGAAACACCATATATTTT
J: TRBJ1-3
size: -
D: -
V: TRBV27

CDR3: CASSLGEIYNEQFF
DNA: TGTGCCAGCAGCTTGGGAGAGATCTACAATGAGCAGTTCTTC
J: TRBJ2-1
size: -
D: -
V: TRBV7-3

CDR3: CAGSAQDRRSITDTQYF
DNA: TGTGCCGGCAGCGCACAGGACAGGCGGTCAATCACAGATACGCAGTATTTT
J: TRBJ2-3
size: -
D: TRBD1
V: TRBV2

CDR3: CASVAGGPNTGELFF
DNA: TGCGCCAGCGTGGCGGGGGGCCCCAACACCGGGGAGCTGTTTTTT
J: TRBJ2-2
size: -
D: TRBD2
V: TRBV5-1

CDR3: CASSGDINPGGELFF
DNA: TGCGCCAGCAGCGGGGACATTAACCCGGGCGGGGAGCTGTTTTTT
J: TRBJ2-2
size: -
D: -
V: TRBV5-1

CDR3: CASSPTGYGNTIYF
DNA: TGTGCCAGCAGCCCGACAGGGTATGGAAACACCATATATTTT
J: TRBJ1-3
size: -
D: TRBD1
V: TRBV14

CDR3: CASSPRRTGTTGELFF
DNA: TGTGCCAGCAGTCCCCGAAGGACGGGGACCACCGGGGAGCTGTTTTTT
J: TRBJ2-2
size: -
D: -
V: TRBV6-2/TRBV6-3

CDR3: CASRTVNSPLHF
DNA: TGTGCCAGCCGGACGGTTAATTCACCCCTCCACTTT
J: TRBJ1-6
size: -
D: -
V: TRBV6-5

CDR3: CASSRGTGGPETQYF
DNA: TGTGCCAGTAGTAGGGGGACAGGGGGTCCAGAGACCCAGTACTTC
J: TRBJ2-5
size: -
D: TRBD1
V: TRBV19

CDR3: CASSLETYGGYTF
DNA: TGTGCCAGCAGCTTGGAAACGTACGGAGGCTACACCTTC
J: TRBJ1-2
size: once
D: -
V: TRBV5-4

CDR3: CASSDFGAGRTEKLFF
DNA: TGTGCCAGCAGTGATTTTGGAGCGGGACGGACTGAAAAACTGTTTTTT
J: TRBJ1-4
size: -
D: -
V: TRBV25-1

CDR3: CAISEDKRYEQYF
DNA: TGTGCCATCAGTGAAGACAAGCGCTACGAGCAGTACTTC
J: TRBJ2-7
size: few
D: -
V: TRBV10-3

CDR3: CASKEAGNSGNTIYF
DNA: TGTGCCAGCAAGGAGGCGGGAAACTCTGGAAACACCATATATTTT
J: TRBJ1-3
size: -
D: -
V: TRBV6-5

CDR3: CAISDLDGRDGYTF
DNA: TGTGCCATCAGTGACCTGGACGGCCGAGATGGCTACACCTTC
J: TRBJ1-2
size: -
D: -
V: TRBV10-3

CDR3: CASTPVRLGYGYTF
DNA: TGTGCCAGCACACCAGTACGCCTAGGCTATGGCTACACCTTC
J: TRBJ1-2
size: -
D: -
V: TRBV6-5

CDR3: CASTNVVGGANVLTF
DNA: TGTGCCAGCACCAACGTGGTAGGTGGGGCCAACGTCCTGACTTTC
J: TRBJ2-6
size: -
D: -
V: TRBV11-2

CDR3: CASSLDTTGNTIYF
DNA: TGCGCCAGCAGCCTGGACACGACTGGAAACACCATATATTTT
J: TRBJ1-3
size: -
D: -
V: TRBV5-1

CDR3: CASSWRTGGSGNTIYF
DNA: TGTGCCAGCAGTTGGAGAACAGGGGGCTCTGGAAACACCATATATTTT
J: TRBJ1-3
size: -
D: TRBD1
V: TRBV28

CDR3: CASSGGGRTEAFF
DNA: TGTGCCAGCAGCGGAGGGGGAAGGACTGAAGCTTTCTTT
J: TRBJ1-1
size: -
D: -
V: TRBV9

CDR3: CASSLRDGSNYGYTF
DNA: TGTGCCAGCAGCTTAAGGGACGGATCTAACTATGGCTACACCTTC
J: TRBJ1-2
size: -
D: -
V: TRBV7-3

CDR3: CATSEVGTHEGAFF
DNA: TGTGCCACCAGTGAGGTAGGAACACACGAAGGAGCTTTCTTT
J: TRBJ1-1
size: -
D: -
V: TRBV24-1

CDR3: CASSYSYKNTEAFF
DNA: TGTGCCAGCAGTTATTCGTACAAGAACACTGAAGCTTTCTTT
J: TRBJ1-1
size: -
D: -
V: TRBV6-5

CDR3: CASSLDPDTQYF
DNA: TGTGCCAGCAGCTTAGACCCCGATACGCAGTATTTT
J: TRBJ2-3
size: -
D: -
V: TRBV11-2

CDR3: CSVVGRSEASYGYTF
DNA: TGCAGCGTTGTAGGGAGGTCGGAGGCCTCCTATGGCTACACCTTC
J: TRBJ1-2
size: -
D: -
V: TRBV29-1

CDR3: CASSQDLARNTEAFF
DNA: TGTGCCAGCAGCCAAGATCTGGCACGAAACACTGAAGCTTTCTTT
J: TRBJ1-1
size: once
D: -
V: TRBV14